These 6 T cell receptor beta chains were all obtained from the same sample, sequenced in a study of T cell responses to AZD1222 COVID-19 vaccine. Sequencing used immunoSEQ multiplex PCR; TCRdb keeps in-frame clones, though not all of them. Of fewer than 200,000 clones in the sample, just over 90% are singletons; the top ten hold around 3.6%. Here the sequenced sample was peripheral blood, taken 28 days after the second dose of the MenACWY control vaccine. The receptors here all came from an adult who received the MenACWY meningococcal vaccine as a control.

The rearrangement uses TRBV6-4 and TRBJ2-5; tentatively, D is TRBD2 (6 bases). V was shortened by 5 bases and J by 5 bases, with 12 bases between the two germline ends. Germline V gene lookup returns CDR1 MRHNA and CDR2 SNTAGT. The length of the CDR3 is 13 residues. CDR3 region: CASSRDGGETQYF. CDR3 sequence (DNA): TGTGCCAGCAGTAGGGACGGAGGGGAGACCCAGTACTTC.

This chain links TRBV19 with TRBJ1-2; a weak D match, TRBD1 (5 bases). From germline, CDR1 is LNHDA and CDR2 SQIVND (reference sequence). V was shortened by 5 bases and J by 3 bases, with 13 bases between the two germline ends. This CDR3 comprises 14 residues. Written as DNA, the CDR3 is TGTGCCAGTAGTTGGGGGTCGCAATACTATGGCTACACCTTC. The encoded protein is CASSWGSQYYGYTF. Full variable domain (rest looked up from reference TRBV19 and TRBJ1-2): DGGITQSPKYLFRKEGQNVTLSCEQNLNHDAMYWYRQDPGQGLRLIYYSQIVNDFQKGDIAEGYSVSREKKESFPLTVTSAQKNPTAFYLCASSWGSQYYGYTFGSGTRLTVV.

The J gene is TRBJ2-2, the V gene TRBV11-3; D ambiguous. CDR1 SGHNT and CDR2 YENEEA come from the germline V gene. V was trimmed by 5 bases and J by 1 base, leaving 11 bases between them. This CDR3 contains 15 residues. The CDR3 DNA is TGTGCCAGCAGCCCCCGGCAGCGGAACACCGGGGAGCTGTTTTTT. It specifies CASSPRQRNTGELFF.

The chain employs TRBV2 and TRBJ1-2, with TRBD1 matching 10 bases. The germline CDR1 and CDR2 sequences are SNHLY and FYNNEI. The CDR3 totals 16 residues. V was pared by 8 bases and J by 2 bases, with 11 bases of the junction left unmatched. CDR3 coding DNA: TGTGCCAGCGTAAAAAGCTCGGGACAGGGGAACTATGGCTACACCTTC. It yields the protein CASVKSSGQGNYGYTF.

The CDR3 region has the DNA TGTGCCAGCAGCATGGACAGGGCTAGCAATCAGCCCCAGCATTTT. Amino acids: CASSMDRASNQPQHF. The rearrangement links TRBV6-6 to TRBJ1-5, with 8 positions matching TRBD1. Losses at the gene ends were 6 bases for V and 0 bases for J; bases not matched to a gene: 4. This CDR3 spans 15 amino acids. CDR1 is MNHNY and CDR2 is SVGAGI in the germline V gene (reference sequence).

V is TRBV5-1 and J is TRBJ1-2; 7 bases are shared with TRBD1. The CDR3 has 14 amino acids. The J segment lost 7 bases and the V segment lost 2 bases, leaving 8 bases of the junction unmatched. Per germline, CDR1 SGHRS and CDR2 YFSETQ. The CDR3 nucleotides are TGCGCCAGCAGCTTCTGGGACAGCGGCGGTGGCTACACCTTC. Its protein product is CASSFWDSGGGYTF.